This is a list of T cell receptor beta chains from one sample in a study of cytomegalovirus exposure and HLA in healthy donors. Measured with immunoSEQ multiplex PCR; TCRdb has only the in-frame clones, and not every one. The sample holds more than 70,000 clones. Sequenced input: PBMCs. The receptors stem from a woman in her sixties in good health and CMV-seronegative. The CDR3 runs from the conserved cysteine through the conserved F or W. The D gene is left open where the match is weak.

j_call | d_call | v_call | cdr3_nt | cdr3_aa
TRBJ1-2 | TRBD1 | TRBV28 | TGTGCCAGCAGTTCCAAATCGACAGGGTTCTATGGCTACACCTTC | CASSSKSTGFYGYTF
TRBJ2-7 | TRBD2 | TRBV6-5 | TGTGCCAGCGGCCCTCGACTAGCTAAGGACGAGCAGTACTTC | CASGPRLAKDEQYF
TRBJ1-1 | TRBD1 | TRBV6-1 | TGTGCCAGCAGTGGTAAACAGGGGGCTAGCACTGAAGCTTTCTTT | CASSGKQGASTEAFF
TRBJ1-2 | NA | TRBV2 | TGTGCCAGCAGTGAGGGGGCGCGACGGGGCTACACCTTC | CASSEGARRGYTF
TRBJ2-1 | TRBD1 | TRBV18 | TGTGCCAGCTCTCCTACGGGACAGGGTATGGCCCACCGTTACAATGAGCAGTTCTTC | CASSPTGQGMAHRYNEQFF
TRBJ2-2 | NA | TRBV4-1 | TGCGCCAGCAGCCCAGGGAACACCGGGGAGCTGTTTTTT | CASSPGNTGELFF
TRBJ2-5 | NA | TRBV5-1 | TGCGCCAGCAGCTTGGCCGGGGAGACCCAGTACTTC | CASSLAGETQYF
TRBJ1-5 | NA | TRBV4-1 | TGCGCCAGCAGCCAAGTGGGGGCCGGAAGGGGGAATCAGCCCCAGCATTTT | CASSQVGAGRGNQPQHF
TRBJ1-2 | NA | TRBV29-1 | TGCAGCGTTAGCAGGGAGGTTAACTATGGCTACACCTTC | CSVSREVNYGYTF
TRBJ2-5 | NA | TRBV10-3 | TGTGCCATCAGTGAGCGAGAGACCCAGTACTTC | CAISERETQYF
TRBJ1-4 | NA | TRBV25-1 | TGTGCCAGCAGTGCCACAGGGCTTGCAACTAATGAAAAACTGTTTTTT | CASSATGLATNEKLFF
TRBJ2-5 | TRBD1 | TRBV19 | TGTGCCAGTAGTATCGGGACAGCCCAAGAGACCCAGTACTTC | CASSIGTAQETQYF
TRBJ2-7 | TRBD2 | TRBV27 | TGTGCCAGCAGTTTAACTAGCGGGAGGGCCCCAAGTGAGCAGTACTTC | CASSLTSGRAPSEQYF
TRBJ2-3 | TRBD1 | TRBV5-1 | TGCGCCAGCAGCTCAGGACAGGTTAGCACAGATACGCAGTATTTT | CASSSGQVSTDTQYF
TRBJ2-7 | NA | TRBV11-2 | TGTGCCAGCAGCTCCCCTTCTACGGGGCAGTACTTC | CASSSPSTGQYF
TRBJ2-7 | NA | TRBV25-1 | TGTGCCAGCACAGGCCCCTTCTACGAGCAGTACTTC | CASTGPFYEQYF
TRBJ1-1 | NA | TRBV19 | TGTGCCAGTAGTGTAAACAGGGAATCTGAAGCTTTCTTT | CASSVNRESEAFF
TRBJ2-3 | TRBD2 | TRBV7-2 | TGTGCCAGCAGCTTCGTCGGGACTAGCGGGAGCACAGATACGCAGTATTTT | CASSFVGTSGSTDTQYF
TRBJ1-1 | TRBD1 | TRBV23-1 | TGCGCCAGCAGTCAAATATTCGGGACAGGGCGATGCACTGAAGCTTTCTTT | CASSQIFGTGRCTEAFF
TRBJ2-4 | TRBD1 | TRBV5-6 | TGTGCCAGCAGCACCACAGGGGCGAAAAACATTCAGTACTTC | CASSTTGAKNIQYF
TRBJ1-5 | NA | TRBV11-1 | TGTGCCAGCAGCATAAGAGAGCATCAGCCCCAGCATTTT | CASSIREHQPQHF
TRBJ1-6 | NA | TRBV4-1 | TGCGCCAGCAGCCAAGATTTTCGGACAGCCAATAATTCACCCCTCCACTTT | CASSQDFRTANNSPLHF
TRBJ1-1 | NA | TRBV18 | TGTGCCAGCTCACCAGTTACTAACACTGAAGCTTTCTTT | CASSPVTNTEAFF
TRBJ2-7 | TRBD2 | TRBV7-8 | TGTGCCAGCAGCTCCGGACTAGCTTCGTTCGACGAGCAGTACTTC | CASSSGLASFDEQYF
TRBJ1-1 | NA | TRBV19 | TGTGCCAGTCAAACCCGGACTGAGAACACTGAAGCTTTCTTT | CASQTRTENTEAFF
TRBJ2-7 | TRBD2 | TRBV7-9 | TGTGCCAGCAGCCCACCGGGACTAGCGGGTTATGAGCAGTACTTC | CASSPPGLAGYEQYF
TRBJ2-1 | TRBD2 | TRBV18 | TGTGCCAGCTCACCACAGCGCGGGACTAGCGGGAGGGAGGACAATGAGCAGTTCTTC | CASSPQRGTSGREDNEQFF
TRBJ2-7 | TRBD2 | TRBV5-1 | TGCGCCAGCAGCTTGGCGGTCGCGGCTAGCGGGTCCTACGAGCAGTACTTC | CASSLAVAASGSYEQYF
TRBJ2-7 | TRBD1 | TRBV28 | TGTGCCAGCAGTTTATTTTATACAGGGGGCGCCGCCGAGCAGTACTTC | CASSLFYTGGAAEQYF
TRBJ2-3 | NA | TRBV7-2 | TGTGCCAGCAGCACTAGAGACAGGTCTCATGCGCAGTATTTT | CASSTRDRSHAQYF
TRBJ2-3 | NA | TRBV11-2 | TGTGCCAGCAGCCCCCCGGGGGGCTGGGGTACGCAGTATTTT | CASSPPGGWGTQYF
TRBJ2-1 | NA | TRBV9 | TGTGCCAGCAGCGAACTTCCGAACAATGAGCAGTTCTTC | CASSELPNNEQFF
TRBJ2-5 | NA | TRBV4-2 | TGTGCCAGCAGCCCATTAGTAAGGGCTAGCGAGGAGACCCAGTACTTC | CASSPLVRASEETQYF
TRBJ1-3 | NA | TRBV18 | TGTGCCAGCTCACCACCCGGGGGGCCTGTAAACACCATATATTTT | CASSPPGGPVNTIYF
TRBJ2-7 | NA | TRBV15 | TGTGCCACCAGCAGTTTGGTCCGGGAATTGCGGTACTTC | CATSSLVRELRYF
TRBJ2-7 | TRBD2 | TRBV5-1 | TGCGCCAGCAGCGAGGGACTAGAAATCTACGAGCAGTACTTC | CASSEGLEIYEQYF
TRBJ2-3 | TRBD1 | TRBV5-8 | TGTGCCAGCAGCGAGGACAGGGCTCGCACAGATACGCAGTATTTT | CASSEDRARTDTQYF
TRBJ2-1 | TRBD2 | TRBV10-2 | TGCGCCAGCGGGGGCGGGAGGGCCGATGAGCAGTTCTTC | CASGGGRADEQFF
TRBJ1-4 | NA | TRBV2 | TGTGCCAGCGACCCCGGGGGAACTAATGAAAAACTGTTTTTT | CASDPGGTNEKLFF
TRBJ2-7 | NA | TRBV7-2 | TGTGCCAGCAGCCGTGGGCAGGACTTGTACTACGAGCAGTACTTC | CASSRGQDLYYEQYF
TRBJ2-5 | TRBD1 | TRBV10-3 | TGTGCCATCGGCGGACAGGGGTCGGAGACCCAGTACTTC | CAIGGQGSETQYF
TRBJ2-7 | NA | TRBV4-1 | TGCGCCAGCAGCCAAGGTCCTAGCGCCTACGAGCAGTACTTC | CASSQGPSAYEQYF
TRBJ2-5 | TRBD1 | TRBV4-1 | TGCGCCAGCAGCCAAGAAACCGGGACAGGGACACGAGAGACCCAGTACTTC | CASSQETGTGTRETQYF
TRBJ2-3 | TRBD2 | TRBV4-1 | TGCGCCAGCAGCCCCCACGCTAGCGGGGTTAGCACAGATACGCAGTATTTT | CASSPHASGVSTDTQYF
TRBJ1-2 | NA | TRBV30 | TGTGCCTGGAATCTTTGGGGGGTCGGTGGCTATGGCTACACCTTC | CAWNLWGVGGYGYTF
TRBJ2-7 | NA | TRBV2 | TGTGCCAGCAGTGGCGATCGGGACACGGTCTCCTACGAGCAGTACTTC | CASSGDRDTVSYEQYF
TRBJ1-5 | NA | TRBV29-1 | TGCAGCGTTGAAGTCACGAGGCATCAGCCCCAGCATTTT | CSVEVTRHQPQHF
TRBJ1-2 | NA | TRBV28 | TGTGCCAGCTTTCCAGGGCACTATGGCTACACCTTC | CASFPGHYGYTF
TRBJ2-3 | NA | TRBV15 | TGTGCCACCCAAAGAGCCCCGTATACGCAGTATTTT | CATQRAPYTQYF
TRBJ2-7 | NA | TRBV28 | TGTGCCAGCAGCAAATCGCCGGGGAGGCCCACTACCTACGAGCAGTACTTC | CASSKSPGRPTTYEQYF
TRBJ1-1 | TRBD1 | TRBV5-6 | TGTGCCAGCAGCTGGCGCCAGGGGGCAGCTTTCTTT | CASSWRQGAAFF
TRBJ2-7 | TRBD1 | TRBV20-1 | TGCAGTGCCCCGACAGGGTACGAGCAGTACTTC | CSAPTGYEQYF
TRBJ2-7 | NA | TRBV9 | TGTGCCAGCAGCGTAGCACACAGCTACGAGCAGTACTTC | CASSVAHSYEQYF
TRBJ1-2 | TRBD1 | TRBV5-1 | TGCGCCAGCAGAGCTTTACAGGGGAGCTATGGCTACACCTTC | CASRALQGSYGYTF
TRBJ2-7 | TRBD1 | TRBV5-1 | TGCGCCAGCAGACACAATCCGGGACAGGGGGCGTACGAGCAGTACTTC | CASRHNPGQGAYEQYF
TRBJ1-2 | TRBD1 | TRBV19 | TGTGCCAGTAGTATCTGGGGTCCGGGACAGGGGCACACGAACTATGGCTACACCTTC | CASSIWGPGQGHTNYGYTF